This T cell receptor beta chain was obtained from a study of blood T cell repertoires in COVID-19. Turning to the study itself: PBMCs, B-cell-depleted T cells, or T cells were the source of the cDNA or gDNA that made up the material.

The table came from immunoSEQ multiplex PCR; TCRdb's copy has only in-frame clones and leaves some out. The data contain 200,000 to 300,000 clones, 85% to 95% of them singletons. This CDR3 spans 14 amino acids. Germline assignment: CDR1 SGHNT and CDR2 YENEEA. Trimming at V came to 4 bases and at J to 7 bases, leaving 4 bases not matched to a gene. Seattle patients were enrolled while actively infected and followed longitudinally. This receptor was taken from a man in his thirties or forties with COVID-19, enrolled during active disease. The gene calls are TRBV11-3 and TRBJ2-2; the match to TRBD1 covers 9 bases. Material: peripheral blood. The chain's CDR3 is CASSSGQGFGELFF. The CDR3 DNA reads TGTGCCAGCAGCTCTGGACAGGGGTTCGGGGAGCTGTTTTTT.